This passage covers 14 T cell receptor beta chains from one sample sequenced in a study of identical twins. One entry per CDR3 protein, called by TCRdb with MiXCR from the 5' RACE reads. The sample yields 420,000 or so distinct CDR3 sequences, about 18% seen once. What was sequenced was naive T cells sorted from blood. The source of these receptors is a man aged 45-65 years in good health.

This chain uses TRBV5-1 with TRBJ2-1, with 7 bases lining up with TRBD1. V was clipped by 5 bases and J by 5 bases; unmatched bases: 7. Germline lookup yields CDR1 SGHRS and CDR2 YFSETQ. This CDR3 spans 14 amino acids. The CDR3 bases are TGCGCCAGCAGGCGCCCGGGACAGAACAATGAGCAGTTCTTC. Protein sequence: CASRRPGQNNEQFF.

The chain uses TRBV7-9 and TRBJ2-3; possibly TRBD1 for D (6 bases). The length of the CDR3 is 17 residues. V shed 3 bases and J shed 2 bases, with 18 bases lying between them. Germline CDR1 is SEHNR and CDR2 is FQNEAQ (reference sequence). CDR3 region: CASSLRPGQIFTDTQYF. CDR3 nucleotide sequence: TGTGCCAGCAGCTTGAGACCGGGACAAATTTTCACAGATACGCAGTATTTT.

V gene TRBV20-1 combines with J gene TRBJ1-5; 7 positions match TRBD1. J lost 6 bases, V lost 2 bases, and 7 bases had no gene match. Germline values: CDR1 DFQATT, CDR2 SNEGSKA (reference sequence). CDR3 length: 14 amino acids. For the CDR3, the DNA is TGCAGTGCTAGAAACACAGGGGCCGGTCAGCCCCAGCATTTT. It is translated as CSARNTGAGQPQHF.

The chain is built from TRBV5-1 and TRBJ2-5, with a weak D call TRBD1 (6 bases). V gave up 4 bases and J gave up 5 bases, with 9 bases separating them. The CDR3 is 12 residues long. CDR1 SGHRS and CDR2 YFSETQ come from the germline V gene. CDR3 protein: CASSPGEETQYF. In nucleotides, the CDR3 is TGCGCCAGCAGCCCAGGGGAGGAGACCCAGTACTTC.

This clonotype was detected only a few times. The rearrangement links TRBV7-2 to TRBJ1-2; no firm D call. In germline, CDR1 is SGHTA, CDR2 FQGNSA. The CDR3 consists of 14 residues. Trimming left V 1 base short and J 4 bases short, with 10 bases between. The chain's CDR3 is CASSLDGVGYGYTF. The CDR3 DNA is TGTGCCAGCAGCTTAGATGGGGTGGGCTATGGCTACACCTTC.

V and J are TRBV20-1 and TRBJ2-1; 7 bases map to TRBD2. With V trimmed by 6 bases and J by 4 bases, 18 bases remained unmatched. This CDR3 region has 17 residues. CDR1 and CDR2 from the germline V gene are DFQATT and SNEGSKA (reference sequence). CDR3 DNA: TGCAGTGCCTCTACCTCCGGTCTCTCCGGGAGGTACAATGAGCAGTTCTTC. Protein: CSASTSGLSGRYNEQFF.

This clonotype was observed a handful of times. The CDR3 protein is CASSLTVFGAQYF. The CDR3 nucleotides are TGCGCCAGCAGCCTGACAGTATTTGGGGCCCAGTACTTC. The rearrangement uses TRBV5-1 and TRBJ2-5; a weak D match, TRBD1 (5 bases). V lost 4 bases to trimming and J lost 9 bases, with 16 bases between them. This CDR3 spans 13 amino acids. Per the germline V gene, CDR1 is SGHRS and CDR2 is YFSETQ. The whole variable domain, filled in from reference TRBV5-1 and TRBJ2-5, reads KAGVTQTPRYLIKTRGQQVTLSCSPISGHRSVSWYQQTPGQGLQFLFEYFSETQRNKGNFPGRFSGRQFSNSRSEMNVSTLELGDSALYLCASSLTVFGAQYFGPGTRLLVL.

V and J are TRBV29-1 and TRBJ2-7, with 10 bases fitting TRBD1. CDR3 size: 12 residues. Germline V CDR1 and CDR2: SQVTM, ANQGSEA. Trimming cost V 6 bases and J 2 bases; bases outside gene matches: 1. The chain's CDR3 is CSVGQGAYEQYF. Written as DNA, the CDR3 is TGCAGCGTAGGACAGGGGGCCTACGAGCAGTACTTC.

This clonotype came up a few times. The J gene is TRBJ2-5, the V gene TRBV3-1; D may be TRBD1 (6 bases). Trimming left V 3 bases short and J 3 bases short, with 14 bases between. Germline assignment: CDR1 LGHDT and CDR2 YNNKEL (reference sequence). CDR3 size: 15 residues. CDR3 region: CASSHRGQIEETQYF. CDR3 sequence (DNA): TGTGCCAGCAGCCACCGCGGACAGATAGAAGAGACCCAGTACTTC.

The table lists this clonotype with many counts. The CDR3 region is CASSPQAGGLQRGGKTQYF. The CDR3 nucleotides read TGTGCCAGCAGCCCCCAGGCAGGGGGATTGCAGCGGGGGGGTAAGACCCAGTACTTC. This chain joins TRBV11-2 and TRBJ2-5; 10 nucleotides agree with TRBD2. The CDR3 spans 19 residues. Trimming at V came to 5 bases and at J to 6 bases, leaving 21 bases not matched to a gene. Germline V gene lookup returns CDR1 SGHAT and CDR2 FQNNGV.

The chain carries TRBV20-1 and TRBJ2-7; D is undetermined. The V gene's germline CDR1 is DFQATT and CDR2 SNEGSKA (reference sequence). This CDR3 contains 13 residues. V shed 3 bases and J shed 2 bases, with 11 bases lying between them. The CDR3 reads CSASDGPTYEQYF. CDR3 in DNA: TGCAGTGCTAGCGACGGACCAACCTACGAGCAGTACTTC.

At least ten counts were recorded for this clonotype. This rearrangement joins TRBV6-5 to TRBJ1-1; D not resolved. The germline V and J ends were trimmed by 2 bases and 4 bases, with 8 bases remaining between them. The V gene's germline CDR1 is MNHEY and CDR2 SVGAGI. The CDR3 totals 13 residues. The CDR3, as DNA: TGTGCCAGCAGTTACGACCCGGGCACTGAAGCTTTCTTT. Amino acid sequence: CASSYDPGTEAFF.

This clonotype was found a few times. The CDR3 protein is CASSFRTSGNYEQFF. DNA of the CDR3: TGTGCCAGCAGCTTCAGGACTAGCGGGAACTATGAGCAGTTCTTC. This sequence joins TRBV13 and TRBJ2-1, with TRBD2 matching 12 bases. The CDR3 totals 15 residues. CDR1 is PRHDT, CDR2 FYEKMQ, per germline (reference sequence). V gave up 3 bases and J gave up 8 bases; unmatched junction bases: 5.

The CDR3, as DNA: TGTGCCAGCAGTGGGGCCGGGCTATCCTCCTACGAGCAGTACTTC. Encoded protein: CASSGAGLSSYEQYF. The chain has TRBV28 and TRBJ2-7, with TRBD1 as a possible D gene (5 bases). CDR1 and CDR2 from the germline V gene are MDHEN and SYDVKM. Trimming pared 5 bases from V and 0 bases from J, leaving 14 bases between. The CDR3 loop spans 15 amino acids.